Listed here are 25 T cell receptor beta chains from one sample, sequenced in a study of T cells in localized non-small cell lung cancer. TCRdb's table, derived via immunoSEQ multiplex PCR, lists solely in-frame clones and lacks some. In the table there are roughly 34,000 clones, 86% of which are singletons. Sequencing was performed on peripheral blood, taken before any cancer treatment. These receptors originate from a male donor at least 60 years old with stage III lung adenocarcinoma.

This clone has a handful of counts. The chain recombines TRBV10-3 with TRBJ1-1; TRBD1 aligns across 12 bases. Germline V gene sequence: CDR1 ENHRY, CDR2 SYGVKD. After removal of 3 bases from V and 4 bases from J, the junction contained 3 bases not matched to a gene. The CDR3 extends over 15 amino acids. The CDR3 nucleotides read TGTGCCATCAGTGACCGGGACAGGGGGCCCACTGAAGCTTTCTTT. It encodes CAISDRDRGPTEAFF.

V is TRBV5-4 and J is TRBJ2-7; D is unclear. V gave up 2 bases and J gave up 6 bases, with 18 bases separating them. This CDR3 contains 15 residues. Germline V CDR1 and CDR2: SGHNT, YYREEE (reference sequence). In nucleotides, the CDR3 is TGTGCCAGCAGCTTATTTGATCAGCACCGTCCCGAGCAGTACTTC. Translation: CASSLFDQHRPEQYF.

The J gene is TRBJ1-3, the V gene TRBV5-1, with 9 bases matching TRBD1. The germline gives CDR1 SGHRS, CDR2 YFSETQ. V was pared by 0 bases and J by 4 bases, with 8 bases of the junction left unmatched. This CDR3 is 17 amino acids long. In DNA, the CDR3 is TGCGCCAGCAGCTTGGCTTGGGGACAGGGCGACGGAAACACCATATATTTT. The encoded protein is CASSLAWGQGDGNTIYF.

The chain recombines TRBV7-8 with TRBJ1-3, with no clear D. V lost 0 bases to trimming and J lost 0 bases, with 12 bases between them. Looked up from germline, CDR1 is SGHVS and CDR2 is FQNEAQ. The CDR3 loop spans 17 amino acids. The chain's CDR3 is CASSLALAGSSGNTIYF. For the CDR3, the DNA is TGTGCCAGCAGCTTAGCGTTGGCGGGTAGCTCTGGAAACACCATATATTTT.

The chain uses TRBV5-6 and TRBJ1-1; TRBD1 agrees at 10 bases. Germline CDR1 is SGHDT and CDR2 is YYEEEE. Losses at the gene ends were 0 bases for V and 2 bases for J; bases not matched to a gene: 7. CDR3 length: 17 amino acids. CDR3 nucleotides: TGTGCCAGCAGCTTGGCGACAGGGGGCGCAGGAAACACTGAAGCTTTCTTT. This gives the protein CASSLATGGAGNTEAFF.

This chain joins TRBV2 and TRBJ1-5, with TRBD1 identical over 7 bases. V was clipped by 2 bases and J by 4 bases; unmatched bases: 5. The CDR3 has 15 amino acids. Germline values: CDR1 SNHLY, CDR2 FYNNEI. CDR3 bases: TGTGCCAGCAGTGAACAGGGGACAGAGAATCAGCCCCAGCATTTT. Translating gives CASSEQGTENQPQHF.

J is TRBJ2-1 and V is TRBV9; 13 nucleotides line up with TRBD2. Germline-derived CDR1 and CDR2 are SGDLS and YYNGEE. The trim removed 7 bases at V and 7 bases at J, leaving 8 bases unmatched. The CDR3 has 15 residues. The CDR3 sequence is CASGPQGLAGNEQFF. As DNA, the CDR3 is TGTGCCAGCGGCCCACAGGGACTAGCGGGAAATGAGCAGTTCTTC.

J is TRBJ1-5 and V is TRBV19; perhaps TRBD1 as D (5 bases). The germline V and J ends were trimmed by 9 bases and 3 bases, with 24 bases remaining between them. The CDR3 sequence is 17 residues long. Germline CDR1 reads LNHDA; CDR2 reads SQIVND (reference sequence). CDR3 in DNA: TGTGCCAGCTCGAAGCTCCGGGACCCCAGGGCCAATCAGCCCCAGCATTTT. Translation gives CASSKLRDPRANQPQHF.

V is TRBV7-6 and J is TRBJ2-7; 9 bases map to TRBD2. This CDR3 region has 16 residues. Germline values: CDR1 SGHVS, CDR2 FNYEAQ. The V gene end was trimmed by 0 bases and the J gene end by 7 bases; junction bases not matched to a gene: 10. CDR3 sequence reads: CASSLAVAGALGEQYF. Written as DNA, the CDR3 is TGTGCCAGCAGCTTAGCGGTAGCGGGGGCCCTGGGGGAGCAGTACTTC.

CDR3 DNA sequence: TGTGCCAGCAGCCCGAAAGAGACCCAGTACTTC. It specifies CASSPKETQYF. The chain links TRBV11-2 to TRBJ2-5; D not resolved. V lost 5 bases and J lost 3, with 4 bases in between. The germline CDR1 and CDR2 sequences are SGHAT and FQNNGV. The CDR3 has 11 amino acids.

V is TRBV28 and J is TRBJ1-5, with a tentative D call TRBD1 (6 bases). Trimming pared 5 bases from V and 7 bases from J, leaving 18 bases between. This CDR3 has 15 amino acids. Germline CDR1 MDHEN, CDR2 SYDVKM. The CDR3 region is CASSPPPRGAQPQHF. In DNA form, the CDR3 reads TGTGCCAGCAGTCCCCCCCCCAGGGGAGCGCAGCCCCAGCATTTT.

In its sample, this clone was seen a few times. The chain links TRBV11-2 to TRBJ1-6, with D perhaps TRBD1 (5 bases). Germline V gives CDR1 SGHAT, CDR2 FQNNGV. The CDR3 contains 14 residues. V was cut by 0 bases and J by 9 bases, with 9 bases left in between. In DNA, the CDR3 is TGTGCCAGCAGCTTAGATCCAGGGACTTCACCCCTCCACTTT. Translation: CASSLDPGTSPLHF.

The chain employs TRBV4-1 and TRBJ1-4; TRBD1 aligns across 12 bases. The junction had 6 bases not matched to a gene; V was cut back by 3 bases and J by 7 bases. Germline V gene lookup returns CDR1 MGHRA and CDR2 YSYEKL. The length of the CDR3 is 16 residues. The CDR3 loop is CASSQGQGAGSEKLFF. The CDR3 nucleotides are TGCGCCAGCAGCCAGGGACAGGGGGCCGGGAGTGAAAAACTGTTTTTT.

A word on this clone: The sample contains more than one DNA sequence encoding this CDR3. The chain carries TRBV6-4 and TRBJ2-1, with D possibly being TRBD1 (5 bases). Germline lookup yields CDR1 MRHNA and CDR2 SNTAGT. This CDR3 has 15 residues. V lost 4 bases to trimming and J lost 6 bases, with 16 bases between them. CDR3: CASSVQGARGNEQFF. The CDR3 DNA is TGTGCCAGCAGTGTCCAAGGTGCTAGGGGCAATGAGCAGTTCTTC.

The chain combines TRBV20-1 with TRBJ1-2; no firm D call. Germline V gives CDR1 DFQATT, CDR2 SNEGSKA (reference sequence). Trimming removed 6 bases from V and 8 bases from J, with 10 bases in between. There are 10 residues in the CDR3. CDR3 protein: CSAPPYGYTF. CDR3 DNA: TGCAGTGCCCCTCCCTACGGCTACACCTTC.

This clone was detected only once. This chain joins TRBV19 and TRBJ2-1; D might be TRBD1 (6 bases). The V and J ends lost 6 bases and 7 bases respectively, with 13 bases between them. CDR3 length: 13 residues. Per the germline V gene, CDR1 is LNHDA and CDR2 is SQIVND (reference sequence). This CDR3 is CASRDRQVNEQFF. In DNA, the CDR3 is TGTGCCAGTAGAGACAGGCAGGTAAATGAGCAGTTCTTC.

The chain carries TRBV12-5 and TRBJ1-1; a possible D gene is TRBD1 (5 bases). The CDR3 has 13 amino acids. Germline values: CDR1 LGHNT, CDR2 FRNRAP. With 5 bases removed from V and 1 base from J, the gap between germline ends came to 8 bases. In DNA, the CDR3 is TGTGCTAGTGGTCCGACAGAGAACACTGAAGCTTTCTTT. Its translation: CASGPTENTEAFF.

The chain recombines TRBV7-2 with TRBJ1-3; 7 bases agree with TRBD1. The CDR3 contains 16 residues. V lost 5 bases to trimming and J lost 1 base; unmatched junction nucleotides: 8. Germline V gene sequence: CDR1 SGHTA, CDR2 FQGNSA. The CDR3 loop is CASSPNPTGSGNTIYF. The CDR3 DNA reads as TGTGCCAGCAGCCCGAACCCGACAGGGTCTGGAAACACCATATATTTT.

This clone showed up just once. The chain couples TRBV6-5 to TRBJ2-1; 9 bases are shared with TRBD2. This CDR3 comprises 14 residues. The germline V gene encodes CDR1 MNHEY and CDR2 SVGAGI. With 0 bases clipped from V and 10 bases from J, the junction kept 4 bases outside the gene matches. CDR3 residues: CASSYSRLAGEQFF. CDR3 nucleotides: TGTGCCAGCAGTTACTCTCGGCTAGCGGGAGAGCAGTTCTTC.

This chain joins TRBV4-1 and TRBJ2-7; 14 positions match TRBD2. The germline gives CDR1 MGHRA, CDR2 YSYEKL. The length of the CDR3 is 18 residues. The V and J ends lost 1 base and 0 bases, in that order; junction bases with no gene match: 5. CDR3 loop: CASSQGLAGGINSYEQYF. In DNA form, the CDR3 reads TGCGCCAGCAGCCAAGGACTAGCGGGAGGGATCAACTCCTACGAGCAGTACTTC.

The chain links TRBV5-4 to TRBJ1-3; tentatively, D is TRBD1 (5 bases). V dropped 0 bases and J dropped 8 bases, with 12 bases sitting between them. Germline V gene data show CDR1 as SGHNT and CDR2 as YYREEE (reference sequence). The CDR3 runs to 14 residues. The CDR3 coding sequence is TGTGCCAGCAGCTTGGGGGGGGGAGTCGACACCATATATTTT. Protein: CASSLGGGVDTIYF.

The CDR3 loop reads CAGTSGPGELFF. The CDR3 bases are TGTGCCGGAACGTCCGGGCCAGGGGAGCTGTTTTTT. The rearrangement links TRBV2 to TRBJ2-2; D is uncertain. The germline V gene has CDR1 SNHLY and CDR2 FYNNEI. The V end was cut by 11 bases, the J end by 8 bases, with 15 bases between. This CDR3 region has 12 residues.

V and J are TRBV7-2 and TRBJ1-2; possible D gene TRBD1, 5 bases. V dropped 3 bases and J dropped 5 bases, with 16 bases sitting between them. Germline-derived CDR1 and CDR2 are SGHTA and FQGNSA. This CDR3 comprises 15 residues. The CDR3 coding sequence is TGTGCCAGCAGCTTTGGAGGAGGGGCCAGGTATGGCTACACCTTC. This sequence encodes CASSFGGGARYGYTF.

This rearrangement joins TRBV29-1 to TRBJ2-7; no reliable D call. There are 14 residues in the CDR3. Germline V gene sequence: CDR1 SQVTM, CDR2 ANQGSEA. Trimming took 4 bases from V and 0 from J, leaving 13 bases between them. The CDR3 bases are TGCAGCGTTGCCCAAGGGTCGAGCTCCTACGAGCAGTACTTC. Its translation: CSVAQGSSSYEQYF.

The chain uses TRBV2 and TRBJ2-2; no reliable D call. The CDR3 has 13 amino acids. V shed 1 base and J shed 10 bases, with 10 bases lying between them. Germline-derived CDR1 and CDR2 are SNHLY and FYNNEI. The CDR3 reads CASSEGNREELFF. In nucleotides, the CDR3 is TGTGCCAGCAGTGAAGGGAATCGCGAGGAGCTGTTTTTT.